The next 17 T cell receptor beta chains were all read from a single sample in a study of Graves' ophthalmopathy and Graves' hyperthyroidism. Amplifying from RNA transcripts, the study obtained TCR beta CDR3 regions. HTBI primers were used in a first-round RT-PCR, which preceded a second-round multiplex PCR. From the multiplex PCR reads, TCRdb called clonotypes with MiXCR, one entry per CDR3 protein. Of roughly 610,000 distinct CDR3 sequences in the sample, 20% to 25% were seen once. The sequencing input was peripheral blood. The receptor set was obtained from a woman between 18 and 29 years old with stable Graves' hyperthyroidism. Some clones in this sample may be carry-over from other donors' samples.

This clonotype was detected ten times or more. The chain uses TRBV12-3 or TRBV12-4 and TRBJ1-3, with D unresolved. The V end lost 3 bases, the J end lost 2 bases, and 5 bases lay between the germline ends. This CDR3 spans 13 amino acids. DNA for the CDR3: TGTGCCAGCAGTTTCGGAGCTGGAAACACCATATATTTT. Residues: CASSFGAGNTIYF.

This clonotype showed up just a few times. V usage is TRBV5-1 and J usage is TRBJ1-2; tentative D call: TRBD1 (6 bases). The V gene's germline CDR1 is SGHRS and CDR2 YFSETQ. This CDR3 comprises 14 residues. The V gene lost 2 bases and the J gene lost 8 bases, with 16 bases spanning the gap. The CDR3 reads CASSFGTTGEGYTF. As DNA, the CDR3 is TGCGCCAGCAGCTTCGGGACAACAGGAGAAGGCTACACCTTC.

This clonotype has ten or more counts. The chain carries TRBV20-1 and TRBJ2-7; 8 nucleotides agree with TRBD1. The CDR3 is made up of 13 amino acids. The junction had 7 bases not matched to a gene; V was cut back by 3 bases and J by 6 bases. Germline V lookup: CDR1 DFQATT, CDR2 SNEGSKA (reference sequence). CDR3 region: CSARQGARREQYF. The CDR3 region has the DNA TGCAGTGCTAGGCAGGGGGCGAGACGCGAGCAGTACTTC.

At least ten counts were recorded for this clonotype. CDR3 bases: TGCAGTGCTAGAGATCCAAGGGGGCGTCAGGAGACCCAGTACTTC. This codes for CSARDPRGRQETQYF. J is TRBJ2-5 and V is TRBV20-1, with 7 bases aligning to TRBD1. The CDR3 is 15 amino acids. Germline V gene data show CDR1 as DFQATT and CDR2 as SNEGSKA (reference sequence). J gave up 5 bases and V 0 bases, and 9 bases lay outside the gene matches.

This clonotype has a count of ten or more. This sequence joins TRBV15 and TRBJ1-6; 9 nucleotides match TRBD1. The V and J ends lost 5 bases and 10 bases, in that order; junction bases with no gene match: 9. In germline, CDR1 is LNHNV, CDR2 YYDKDF (reference sequence). The CDR3 length is 15 residues. This CDR3 reads CATSYPGQGGSPLHF. In nucleotides, the CDR3 is TGTGCCACCAGCTACCCGGGACAGGGAGGCTCACCCCTCCACTTT.

The chain employs TRBV6-2 or TRBV6-3 and TRBJ1-1; a possible D gene is TRBD1 (5 bases). The V end lost 4 bases, the J end lost 1 base, and 16 bases lay between the germline ends. Germline CDR1 reads MNHEY; CDR2 reads SVGEGT. CDR3 size: 16 residues. The CDR3 nucleotides read TGTGCCAGCAGTTCGGTACGGCTGACAGAGAACACTGAAGCTTTCTTT. Amino acid sequence: CASSSVRLTENTEAFF.

The J gene is TRBJ1-1, the V gene TRBV30; 9 nucleotides agree with TRBD1. The V and J ends lost 3 bases and 1 base, in that order; junction bases with no gene match: 9. Germline lookup yields CDR1 GTSNPN and CDR2 SVGIG (reference sequence). The CDR3 totals 16 residues. The CDR3 reads CAWRLRTGVANTEAFF. The CDR3 nucleotides read TGTGCCTGGAGGTTAAGGACAGGGGTAGCGAACACTGAAGCTTTCTTT.

V usage is TRBV15 and J usage is TRBJ2-5; D unclear. The CDR3 is 14 residues long. The germline V and J ends were trimmed by 2 bases and 1 base, with 8 bases remaining between them. CDR1 is LNHNV and CDR2 is YYDKDF in the germline V gene (reference sequence). The CDR3 sequence: CATSRTISQETQYF. CDR3 bases: TGTGCCACCAGCAGAACTATTAGCCAAGAGACCCAGTACTTC.

V and J are TRBV28 and TRBJ1-2, with 9 bases matching TRBD1. This CDR3 is built from 14 residues. V lost 6 bases and J lost 6; bases outside the gene matches: 8. Germline assignment: CDR1 MDHEN and CDR2 SYDVKM. The CDR3 region has the DNA TGTGCCAGCAGCTTACTACGGGACAGGGATGGCTACACCTTC. As protein: CASSLLRDRDGYTF.

This chain connects TRBV11-2 to TRBJ1-2; tentative D call: TRBD1 (5 bases). CDR1 and CDR2 from the germline V gene are SGHAT and FQNNGV. The V and J ends lost 6 bases and 1 base respectively, with 21 bases between them. This CDR3 has 17 residues. The CDR3 region is CASRLEGPGAINYGYTF. CDR3 DNA: TGTGCCAGCAGACTAGAGGGGCCCGGGGCGATTAACTATGGCTACACCTTC.

This clonotype was seen repeatedly, ten times or more. The chain has TRBV19 and TRBJ1-2; TRBD1 agrees at 8 bases. With V trimmed by 2 bases and J by 6 bases, 11 bases remained unmatched. The germline V gene encodes CDR1 LNHDA and CDR2 SQIVND (reference sequence). The CDR3 has 16 amino acids. CDR3 residues: CASSIWRQGAQDGYTF. The DNA for the CDR3 is TGTGCCAGTAGTATATGGCGGCAGGGGGCGCAGGATGGCTACACCTTC. Drawing the rest from reference TRBV19 and TRBJ1-2, the complete variable domain is DGGITQSPKYLFRKEGQNVTLSCEQNLNHDAMYWYRQDPGQGLRLIYYSQIVNDFQKGDIAEGYSVSREKKESFPLTVTSAQKNPTAFYLCASSIWRQGAQDGYTFGSGTRLTVV.

The CDR3 sequence is CASSYSFETAFSSYEQYF. The CDR3 coding sequence is TGTGCCAGCAGTTACTCCTTCGAGACAGCCTTTAGCTCCTACGAGCAGTACTTC. The chain has TRBV6-2 or TRBV6-3 and TRBJ2-7, with D tentatively TRBD1 (5 bases). CDR1 is MNHEY and CDR2 is SVGEGT in the germline V gene. CDR3 length: 18 amino acids. Trimming stripped 0 bases from V and 0 bases from J, with 18 bases between.

This clonotype has only a few counts. Mismatch with germline at one junction end may stem from a read error. The chain uses TRBV27 and TRBJ2-4; 7 positions agree with TRBD2. Germline V gives CDR1 MNHEY, CDR2 SMNVEV (reference sequence). CDR3 length: 16 amino acids. CDR3 sequence reads: CASSLFGAGEENIKYF. The CDR3, as DNA: TGTGCCAGCAGTTTATTCGGGGCGGGAGAGGAAAACATTAAGTACTTC.

At least ten counts were recorded for this clonotype. The genes are TRBV5-1 and TRBJ1-1; maybe TRBD1 (5 bases). There are 13 residues in the CDR3. V was pared by 3 bases and J by 4 bases, with 10 bases between. CDR1 is SGHRS, CDR2 YFSETQ, per germline. CDR3 region: CASSSSGITEAFF. The CDR3 coding sequence is TGCGCCAGCAGCTCATCAGGGATCACTGAAGCTTTCTTT.

This clonotype was seen many times. The chain carries TRBV5-1 and TRBJ2-6; TRBD2 might be the D (5 bases). The CDR3 runs to 14 residues. Germline assignment: CDR1 SGHRS and CDR2 YFSETQ. V was clipped by 6 bases and J by 4 bases, with 11 bases between them. The CDR3 reads CASKRESGANVLTF. As DNA, the CDR3 is TGCGCCAGCAAAAGGGAGTCCGGGGCCAACGTCCTGACTTTC.

This clonotype appeared many times. The chain uses TRBV9 and TRBJ2-7; D may be TRBD2 (5 bases). Germline assignment: CDR1 SGDLS and CDR2 YYNGEE. The length of the CDR3 is 15 residues. With 0 bases removed from V and 2 bases from J, the gap between germline ends came to 12 bases. The DNA of the CDR3 is TGTGCCAGCAGCGTAGTTCCCGGGGTGGCCTACGAGCAGTACTTC. Translating gives CASSVVPGVAYEQYF. Full variable domain (outside the CDR3, taken from reference TRBV9 and TRBJ2-7): DSGVTQTPKHLITATGQRVTLRCSPRSGDLSVYWYQQSLDQGLQFLIQYYNGEERAKGNILERFSAQQFPDLHSELNLSSLELGDSALYFCASSVVPGVAYEQYFGPGTRLTVT.

This clonotype turned up a few times. V usage is TRBV2 and J usage is TRBJ2-4; 7 nucleotides agree with TRBD2. Germline V CDR1 and CDR2: SNHLY, FYNNEI. After removal of 6 bases from V and 9 bases from J, the junction contained 5 bases not matched to a gene. The CDR3 is 12 amino acids. The CDR3 is CASSREVGIQYF. The DNA for the CDR3 is TGTGCCAGCAGCCGGGAGGTGGGCATTCAGTACTTC.